Presented here are 30 T cell receptor beta chains from one specimen sequenced in a study of radiation and T cells in renal cell carcinoma. TCRdb keeps only in-frame clones here, not all; method: immunoSEQ multiplex PCR. The sample contains about 16,000 clones, 50% of which appear only once. Treatment described: 15 Gy SBRT to primary tumor, nephrectomy 4 weeks later. This material consisted of tumor tissue, taken from a patient whose treatment included radiotherapy and nephrectomy. The receptors derive from a woman aged 55-70 years with renal cell carcinoma.

This clone was picked up one time. This chain uses TRBV27 with TRBJ2-5; D unresolved. Germline CDR1 MNHEY, CDR2 SMNVEV (reference sequence). The CDR3 totals 12 residues. V lost 5 bases and J lost 3, with 7 bases in between. The CDR3 DNA is TGTGCCAGCAGTGGCCTTGAAGAGACCCAGTACTTC. Its protein is CASSGLEETQYF.

Sample share makes this clone medium-sized. The V gene is TRBV28, the J gene TRBJ1-5; D unclear. Germline CDR1 is MDHEN and CDR2 is SYDVKM. This CDR3 region has 12 residues. V was trimmed by 3 bases and J by 9 bases, leaving 9 bases between them. The DNA for the CDR3 is TGTGCCAGCAGTTTGATGGCAGGGCCCCAGCATTTT. It yields the protein CASSLMAGPQHF.

This clone turned up a few times. This chain uses TRBV27 with TRBJ2-7; D gene ambiguous. Trimming took 0 bases from V and 2 from J, leaving 5 bases between them. The CDR3 has 13 amino acids. Germline V gene data show CDR1 as MNHEY and CDR2 as SMNVEV (reference sequence). CDR3 region: CASSLSEAYEQYF. The CDR3 bases are TGTGCCAGCAGTTTATCCGAGGCCTACGAGCAGTACTTC.

The chain links TRBV10-3 to TRBJ1-5, with 7 nucleotides matching TRBD1. V lost 9 bases to trimming and J lost 3 bases; unmatched junction nucleotides: 8. The CDR3 spans 14 residues. Germline V gene data show CDR1 as ENHRY and CDR2 as SYGVKD. The CDR3 spells CAIGTVQNNQPQHF. The DNA of the CDR3 is TGTGCCATAGGGACAGTCCAAAACAATCAGCCCCAGCATTTT.

In its sample, this clone was seen many times. The genes are TRBV9 and TRBJ1-2, with D unclear. This CDR3 spans 14 amino acids. CDR1 SGDLS and CDR2 YYNGEE come from the germline V gene. V gave up 5 bases and J gave up 6 bases, with 17 bases separating them. CDR3 sequence: CASRAGEGSNGYTF. DNA of the CDR3: TGTGCCAGCAGGGCTGGGGAGGGAAGCAATGGCTACACCTTC.

This chain connects TRBV7-3 to TRBJ1-5; D uncertain. The CDR3 spans 16 residues. Trimming stripped 2 bases from V and 2 bases from J, with 13 bases between. The germline gives CDR1 SGHTA, CDR2 FQGTGA. In DNA form, the CDR3 reads TGTGCCAGCAGCTTAGGAGGGAGTAGTCGCAATCAGCCCCAGCATTTT. It is translated as CASSLGGSSRNQPQHF.

The chain is built from TRBV6-5 and TRBJ1-4, with D maybe TRBD1 (5 bases). Germline V gene data show CDR1 as MNHEY and CDR2 as SVGAGI. The length of the CDR3 is 11 residues. V lost 2 bases to trimming and J lost 12 bases, with 7 bases between them. CDR3 in DNA: TGTGCCAGCAGTTACGGCAGGGAACTGTTTTTT. This codes for CASSYGRELFF.

V gene TRBV2 combines with J gene TRBJ2-5; TRBD2 might be the D (5 bases). The V and J ends lost 0 bases and 5 bases respectively, with 16 bases between them. The CDR3 contains 16 residues. CDR1 is SNHLY, CDR2 FYNNEI, per germline. The CDR3 DNA reads as TGTGCCAGCAGTGAAGCGCGTGGCGGGCCCTATGAGACCCAGTACTTC. It is translated as CASSEARGGPYETQYF.

The V call is TRBV19, the J call TRBJ1-4; no clear D gene. Trimming took off 6 bases at V and 5 bases at J, with 13 bases between the two ends. CDR1 and CDR2 from the germline V gene are LNHDA and SQIVND (reference sequence). The CDR3 runs to 14 residues. CDR3 sequence reads: CASRTGVSNEKLFF. For the CDR3, the DNA is TGTGCCAGTAGGACCGGGGTATCGAATGAAAAACTGTTTTTT.

The rearrangement uses TRBV4-1 and TRBJ1-1, with 8 bases that match TRBD1. The germline V gene has CDR1 MGHRA and CDR2 YSYEKL. The CDR3 runs to 15 residues. J was trimmed by 1 base and V by 3 bases; bases with no gene match: 4. The CDR3 spells CASSQTGTGNTEAFF. CDR3 bases: TGCGCCAGCAGCCAGACCGGGACAGGGAACACTGAAGCTTTCTTT.

The chain uses TRBV7-6 and TRBJ1-1; D ambiguous. The germline gives CDR1 SGHVS, CDR2 FNYEAQ. The V and J ends lost 0 bases and 6 bases respectively, with 8 bases between them. CDR3 length: 13 amino acids. The CDR3 loop reads CASSLALGAEAFF. CDR3 DNA: TGTGCCAGCAGCTTAGCTTTAGGCGCTGAAGCTTTCTTT.

The chain couples TRBV6-4 to TRBJ2-1; 8 bases match TRBD1. This CDR3 has 16 residues. V gave up 0 bases and J gave up 2 bases; unmatched junction bases: 3. Germline V CDR1 and CDR2: MRHNA, SNTAGT. CDR3 nucleotides: TGTGCCAGCAGTGACTCGACAGGGGCCCCCTACAATGAGCAGTTCTTC. The encoded protein is CASSDSTGAPYNEQFF.

This clone was counted between two and nine times. The V call is TRBV18, the J call TRBJ2-2, with TRBD2 matching 7 bases. This CDR3 comprises 14 residues. Germline V CDR1 and CDR2: KGHSH, LQKENI. V gave up 2 bases and J gave up 6 bases; unmatched junction bases: 3. The CDR3 coding sequence is TGTGCCAGCTCACCAGGGAGGGCAGCCGGGGAGCTGTTTTTT. Translation: CASSPGRAAGELFF.

The chain's CDR3 is CAWSPGRLLPGYTF. The CDR3 region has the DNA TGTGCCTGGAGTCCAGGGAGGCTACTCCCCGGCTACACCTTC. V gene TRBV30 combines with J gene TRBJ1-2, with D possibly being TRBD1 (5 bases). Per the germline V gene, CDR1 is GTSNPN and CDR2 is SVGIG (reference sequence). This CDR3 has 14 residues. Trimming cost V 2 bases and J 8 bases, with 18 bases left between them.

A few counts support this clone. V usage is TRBV9 and J usage is TRBJ2-7; D is perhaps TRBD2 (8 bases). V was trimmed by 4 bases and J by 2 bases, leaving 19 bases between them. The CDR3 covers 16 residues. From germline, CDR1 is SGDLS and CDR2 YYNGEE. In nucleotides, the CDR3 is TGTGCCAGCAGCCACCCGGGAGGGGGCGCCCCCTACGAGCAGTACTTC. Translated: CASSHPGGGAPYEQYF.

V is TRBV27 and J is TRBJ2-1; D is uncertain. The CDR3 has 14 amino acids. V was cut by 3 bases and J by 7 bases, with 13 bases left in between. Germline values: CDR1 MNHEY, CDR2 SMNVEV (reference sequence). CDR3 DNA: TGTGCCAGCAGTTTTCTCGGCATCCTTAATGAGCAGTTCTTC. Its protein is CASSFLGILNEQFF.

Comment on this clone: Since a much larger clone is just one base distant, this may be a read error. The CDR3 is CASSPYLARDEQFF. The CDR3 DNA sequence: TGTGCCAGCAGCCCGTATCTAGCTCGGGATGAGCAGTTCTTC. This sequence joins TRBV5-2 and TRBJ2-1; TRBD2, the table's D call, lacks a check against the DNA. TRBV5-2 represents a pseudogene. The CDR3 loop spans 14 amino acids.

There are a few counts of this clone. The chain has TRBV6-1 and TRBJ2-3; unclear D gene. The CDR3 contains 13 residues. Between the trimmed V and J ends, which lost 1 base and 3 bases, there was a span of 5 bases. In germline, CDR1 is MNHNS, CDR2 SASEGT. The CDR3 is CASSEVPTDTQYF. CDR3 in DNA: TGTGCCAGCAGTGAAGTGCCGACAGATACGCAGTATTTT.

The rearrangement uses TRBV13 and TRBJ1-5; D is ambiguous. CDR1 is PRHDT and CDR2 is FYEKMQ in the germline V gene (reference sequence). The CDR3 covers 15 residues. V was clipped by 6 bases and J by 2 bases, with 14 bases between them. CDR3 residues: CASSEERLGNQPQHF. The CDR3 nucleotides are TGTGCCAGCAGTGAGGAGAGGCTGGGCAATCAGCCCCAGCATTTT. Together with reference TRBV13 and TRBJ1-5, the CDR3 gives the full variable domain: AAGVIQSPRHLIKEKRETATLKCYPIPRHDTVYWYQQGPGQDPQFLISFYEKMQSDKGSIPDRFSAQQFSDYHSELNMSSLELGDSALYFCASSEERLGNQPQHFGDGTRLSIL.

This chain connects TRBV10-3 to TRBJ1-2, with TRBD1 matching over 10 bases. V was pared by 5 bases and J by 3 bases, with 3 bases of the junction left unmatched. This CDR3 spans 14 amino acids. Germline loops: CDR1 ENHRY, CDR2 SYGVKD. CDR3 DNA: TGTGCCATCAGTACCGGGACAGGGGACTATGGCTACACCTTC. Protein sequence: CAISTGTGDYGYTF.

This clone was recorded many times. The chain combines TRBV4-3 with TRBJ2-2; 12 nucleotides align to TRBD2. V trimming: 3 bases; J trimming: 4 bases; junction bases outside the gene matches: 12. The CDR3 sequence is 19 residues long. The germline CDR1 and CDR2 sequences are LGHNA and YSLEER. Here the CDR3 DNA reads TGCGCCAGCAGCCATAGACTAGCGGGAGCGTCGTGGGGCACCGGGGAGCTGTTTTTT. This gives the protein CASSHRLAGASWGTGELFF.

This clone was recorded a few times. V and J are TRBV27 and TRBJ1-6; D is undetermined. V dropped 3 bases and J dropped 5 bases, with 8 bases sitting between them. CDR3 length equals 14 residues. Germline V gene sequence: CDR1 MNHEY, CDR2 SMNVEV (reference sequence). This chain's CDR3 is CASSFLRNNSPLHF. In DNA form, the CDR3 reads TGTGCCAGCAGTTTTCTACGGAATAATTCACCCCTCCACTTT.

The chain uses TRBV5-5 and TRBJ2-5; D unclear. The CDR3 totals 13 residues. Germline V gives CDR1 SGHKS, CDR2 YYEKEE (reference sequence). The germline V and J ends were trimmed by 3 bases and 3 bases, with 9 bases remaining between them. CDR3 DNA sequence: TGTGCCAGCAGCTGGCATTATGAAGAGACCCAGTACTTC. Translating gives CASSWHYEETQYF.

V and J are TRBV28 and TRBJ2-1; tentative D call: TRBD2 (6 bases). V lost 8 bases, J lost 10 bases, and 12 bases lay in between. The CDR3 runs to 11 residues. Germline CDR1 and CDR2: MDHEN and SYDVKM. The CDR3 sequence is CASRRDREQFF. The CDR3 nucleotides are TGTGCCAGCCGGAGGGACCGGGAGCAGTTCTTC.

This clone appeared a few times. The rearrangement links TRBV28 to TRBJ1-2; 10 nucleotides agree with TRBD1. Germline lookup yields CDR1 MDHEN and CDR2 SYDVKM. V lost 3 bases and J lost 5; bases outside the gene matches: 6. The CDR3 covers 15 residues. The CDR3 spells CASSFLGQGGYGYTF. In DNA form, the CDR3 reads TGTGCCAGCAGTTTCCTCGGACAGGGGGGATATGGCTACACCTTC.

The chain combines TRBV25-1 with TRBJ2-5; 9 bases fit TRBD2. Losses at the gene ends were 3 bases for V and 5 bases for J; bases not matched to a gene: 13. Germline lookup yields CDR1 MGHDK and CDR2 SYGVNS. This CDR3 has 17 amino acids. The CDR3 spells CASSDRFGGGAAETQYF. In DNA form, the CDR3 reads TGTGCCAGCAGTGATCGTTTCGGCGGGGGGGCCGCGGAGACCCAGTACTTC.

V and J are TRBV7-9 and TRBJ2-5; the match to TRBD2 covers 7 bases. The CDR3 covers 13 residues. V was clipped by 5 bases and J by 5 bases; unmatched bases: 5. Germline CDR1 SEHNR, CDR2 FQNEAQ (reference sequence). The CDR3 nucleotides are TGTGCCAGCAGCGAAAAGGGAGGGGAGACCCAGTACTTC. This encodes CASSEKGGETQYF.

The rearrangement links TRBV29-1 to TRBJ1-2; D is undetermined. The V gene lost 4 bases and the J gene lost 4 bases, with 19 bases spanning the gap. The CDR3 is made up of 15 amino acids. Germline lookup yields CDR1 SQVTM and CDR2 ANQGSEA. CDR3 in DNA: TGCAGCGTTGGCGGGCCAATTTCGCGGGGCTATGGCTACACCTTC. This encodes CSVGGPISRGYGYTF.

The genes are TRBV14 and TRBJ1-2; maybe TRBD1 (6 bases). Trimming cost V 3 bases and J 4 bases, with 33 bases left between them. Germline V CDR1 and CDR2: SGHDN, FVKESK. The CDR3 has 21 residues. The CDR3 nucleotides are TGTGCCAGCAGCCATTATCTAGGCCACCTGCGTTCAGAAGGGGGGGGCTATGGCTACACCTTC. Protein: CASSHYLGHLRSEGGGYGYTF.

The rearrangement links TRBV18 to TRBJ1-2; D might be TRBD1 (6 bases). Trimming took 3 bases from V and 3 from J, leaving 14 bases between them. Germline-derived CDR1 and CDR2 are KGHSH and LQKENI. The CDR3 is 15 amino acids. The CDR3: CASSPGAAGHYGYTF. CDR3 in DNA: TGTGCCAGCTCACCGGGGGCCGCAGGTCACTATGGCTACACCTTC.